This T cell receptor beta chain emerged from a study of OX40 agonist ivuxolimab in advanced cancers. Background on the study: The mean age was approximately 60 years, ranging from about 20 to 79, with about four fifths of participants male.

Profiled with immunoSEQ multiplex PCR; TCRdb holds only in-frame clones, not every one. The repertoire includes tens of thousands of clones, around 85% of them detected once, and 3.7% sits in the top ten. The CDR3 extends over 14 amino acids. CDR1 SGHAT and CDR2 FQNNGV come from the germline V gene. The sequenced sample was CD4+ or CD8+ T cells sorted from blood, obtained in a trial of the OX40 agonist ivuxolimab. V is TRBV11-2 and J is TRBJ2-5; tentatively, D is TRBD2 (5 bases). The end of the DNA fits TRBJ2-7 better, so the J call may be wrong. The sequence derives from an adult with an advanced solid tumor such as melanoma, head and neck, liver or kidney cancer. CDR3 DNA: TGTGCCAGCAGGGAACTAGTGCCGCTAGGCGAGCAGTACTTC. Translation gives CASRELVPLGEQYF.